A selection of T cell receptor beta chains follows, all from one sample in a study of Ad26.COV2.S vaccination and SARS-CoV-2 variants. Produced via immunoSEQ multiplex PCR; TCRdb's table is partial and in-frame only. The sample has just under 250,000 clones, 70% to 90% seen once. Here the sequenced sample was peripheral blood, taken in a trial of Ad26.COV2.S vaccine versus placebo. Receptors originate from a person between 18 and 65 years old who received the Ad26.COV2.S COVID-19 vaccine or a placebo. Both conserved end residues are part of each CDR3. D genes are given only for firm matches. Clone size is given for some rows only: seen once, a few or many times, or a class if the clone is expanded.

d_gene	v_gene	j_gene	abundance	CDR3nt	CDR3aa
NA	TRBV5-6	TRBJ1-5	NA	TGTGCCAGCAGCTTAGGTGCTCAGCCCCAGCATTTT	CASSLGAQPQHF
NA	TRBV5-1	TRBJ2-3	NA	TGCGCCAGCAGCTCCACCGGCGTGGATACGCAGTATTTT	CASSSTGVDTQYF
TRBD2	TRBV18	TRBJ2-7	once	TGTGCCAGCTCACCCGGGACTAGCGGGAGTTACGAGCAGTACTTC	CASSPGTSGSYEQYF
NA	TRBV19	TRBJ1-3	NA	TGTGCCAGTAGTGTAAGACGGACCTCTGGAAACACCATATATTTT	CASSVRRTSGNTIYF
TRBD1	TRBV4-1	TRBJ2-7	once	TGCGCCAGCAGCCAATGGACACAGGGGGCTGTAGAGCAGTACTTC	CASSQWTQGAVEQYF
NA	TRBV27	TRBJ2-7	NA	TGTGCCAGCAGTTTATCGCCCGGACGATTCTACGAGCAGTACTTC	CASSLSPGRFYEQYF
NA	TRBV11-2	TRBJ2-1	few	TGTGCCAGCAGCTTAGGATCGGCGGGGTATAATGAGCAGTTCTTC	CASSLGSAGYNEQFF
NA	TRBV7-2	TRBJ1-5	NA	TGTGCCAGCAGCTCTCCCGGAGGGCCCCAGCATTTT	CASSSPGGPQHF
TRBD2	TRBV11-3	TRBJ2-1	few	TGTGCCAGCAGCCTTAGCGGGATAGTTCACAATGAGCAGTTCTTC	CASSLSGIVHNEQFF
TRBD1	TRBV7-2	TRBJ1-1	NA	TGTGCCAGCAGCTCGGGACAGGCGGGCACTGAAGCTTTCTTT	CASSSGQAGTEAFF
TRBD2	TRBV29-1	TRBJ2-3	NA	TGCAGCGTTGGGACTAGCGGGGGGGCGGATACGCAGTATTTT	CSVGTSGGADTQYF
TRBD2	TRBV4-3	TRBJ2-3	once	TGCGCCAGCAGCCCGAGCGGGGAGAGCACAGATACGCAGTATTTT	CASSPSGESTDTQYF
NA	TRBV3-1/TRBV3-2	TRBJ1-3	few	TGTGCCAGCAGCCAATTGACAGGAACCTTTTCGGGAAACACCATATATTTT	CASSQLTGTFSGNTIYF
NA	TRBV30	TRBJ2-4	NA	TGTGCCTGGAGTCGGAAAAACATTCAGTACTTC	CAWSRKNIQYF
NA	TRBV3-1/TRBV3-2	TRBJ2-2	NA	TGTGCCAGCAGCCAAGATCCAGGAGGAGCCGGGGAGCTGTTTTTT	CASSQDPGGAGELFF
NA	TRBV6-5	TRBJ2-5	NA	TGTGCCAGCAGTCACTATGGGCCTAGCCAAGAGACCCAGTACTTC	CASSHYGPSQETQYF
TRBD1	TRBV10-3	TRBJ2-1	once	TGTGCCATCAGTGACGGGACAGGGATTGAGCAGTTCTTC	CAISDGTGIEQFF
NA	TRBV11-2	TRBJ2-7	NA	TGTGCCAGCAGTGGGGGAGACTACGAGCAGTACTTC	CASSGGDYEQYF
NA	TRBV1	TRBJ1-5	NA	TGCACCAGCAGCCACCCTGAGGTACAAAAACGAACATATAGCAATCAGCCCCAGCATTTT	CTSSHPEVQKRTYSNQPQHF
TRBD1	TRBV4-3	TRBJ1-6	once	TGCGCCAGCAGCCAAGGGGACAGACCCCTCCACTTT	CASSQGDRPLHF
NA	TRBV11-2	TRBJ2-3	NA	TGTGCCAGCAGCTTAGATCTGGGTAGCTCGGCAGATACGCAGTATTTT	CASSLDLGSSADTQYF
TRBD2	TRBV18	TRBJ2-1	NA	TGTGCCAGCACCCGGACTAGCGAGGTAGGCAATGAGCAGTTCTTC	CASTRTSEVGNEQFF
NA	TRBV6-2/TRBV6-3	TRBJ1-1	NA	TGTGCCAGCAGTTACGAGGAGAACACTGAAGCTTTCTTT	CASSYEENTEAFF
TRBD1	TRBV28	TRBJ1-2	few	TGTGCCAGCAGTCCCGCGGGGTGGGGACAGGGGATTCACGGGGACTATGGCTACACCTTC	CASSPAGWGQGIHGDYGYTF
TRBD1	TRBV3-1/TRBV3-2	TRBJ1-3	NA	TGTGCCAGCAGCCGAAGAGGTGGGACAGGGTTTTCGGGAAACACCATATATTTT	CASSRRGGTGFSGNTIYF
NA	TRBV6-5	TRBJ1-3	NA	TGTGCCAGCAGTCCCACAGCCTCTGGAAACACCATATATTTT	CASSPTASGNTIYF
NA	TRBV5-4	TRBJ2-7	NA	TGTGCCAGCAGCTTGGAATCCTCCGAGCAGTACTTC	CASSLESSEQYF